The entry below gives a single TCR beta chain sequence along with its context. The identical CDR3 is also encoded by other nucleotide sequences in the sample. The CDR3 runs 13 residues. Per germline, CDR1 SNHLY and CDR2 FYNNEI. Trimming removed 9 bases at V and 0 bases at J, with 11 bases between. These data are taken from a study of cytomegalovirus exposure and HLA in healthy donors. Primers: 60 Vbeta forward and 13 Jbeta reverse. Sequencing was performed with immunoSEQ multiplex PCR; in TCRdb, only in-frame clones are kept and a portion is missing. The sample has 95,000 to 150,000 clones, around 80% seen once.

V usage is TRBV2 and J usage is TRBJ1-1, with D unresolved. The receptor comes from a middle-aged man in good health and CMV-seronegative. Sequenced input: PBMCs. CDR3 sequence: CARTGDMNTEAFF. The DNA for the CDR3 is TGTGCCAGAACCGGGGATATGAACACTGAAGCTTTCTTT. The entire variable domain, with the rest obtained from reference TRBV2 and TRBJ1-1, is as follows: EPEVTQTPSHQVTQMGQEVILRCVPISNHLYFYWYRQILGQKVEFLVSFYNNEISEKSEIFDDQFSVERPDGSNFTLKIRSTKLEDSAMYFCARTGDMNTEAFFGQGTRLTVV.